The 13 T cell receptor beta chains listed next were all sequenced from one sample in a study of human versus mouse CDR3 diversity and MHC coevolution (dated by TCRdb to about 2017). The library relied on the immunoSEQ multiplex PCR assay. TCRdb took this table from immuneACCESS and kept in-frame rearrangements with V and J called. Such tables lack part of the clones; where checked against another copy, unresolved V genes explain under half of the gap, and the rest is unexplained. The sample profile shows approximately 81,000 clones; 93% of them were found once. The ten top clones hold roughly 1.3% of the sample. Sequencing was done on a sample of naive CD4+ T cells from blood. The cell subset or site label of this sample denotes: CD45RO-negative CD62L-positive naive CD4 T cells. These TCRs come from a person aged 25 to 69 in good health.

The chain recombines TRBV29-1 with TRBJ2-7, with 13 bases that match TRBD2. The germline V gene encodes CDR1 SQVTM and CDR2 ANQGSEA. The CDR3 is 18 residues long. The V and J ends lost 1 base and 4 bases, in that order; junction bases with no gene match: 13. CDR3 sequence (DNA): TGCAGCGTTGAAGCAGGGGGACTAGCGGGAAAGGGGAGGTACGAGCAGTACTTC. Translation gives CSVEAGGLAGKGRYEQYF.

The chain couples TRBV19 to TRBJ2-2, with D possibly matching TRBD1 (6 bases). This CDR3 has 16 amino acids. CDR1 is LNHDA and CDR2 is SQIVND in the germline V gene (reference sequence). V lost 6 bases, J lost 5 bases, and 19 bases lay in between. CDR3 in amino acids: CASRRGRGGRTGELFF. The CDR3 coding sequence is TGTGCCAGTAGGAGGGGCAGGGGCGGACGGACCGGGGAGCTGTTTTTT.

This clone was recorded only once. This chain connects TRBV27 to TRBJ1-4; D gene uncertain. Germline V gene data show CDR1 as MNHEY and CDR2 as SMNVEV (reference sequence). The CDR3 totals 12 residues. Trimming shortened V by 5 bases and J by 4 bases, and 5 bases separated the two germline ends. The CDR3 nucleotides read TGTGCCAGCAGTATGCGTAATGAAAAACTGTTTTTT. It encodes CASSMRNEKLFF.

J is TRBJ1-2 and V is TRBV5-6; 7 bases line up with TRBD1. The ends lost 4 bases at V and 5 bases at J; junction bases unmatched: 17. Germline CDR1 SGHDT, CDR2 YYEEEE. This CDR3 comprises 17 residues. In DNA, the CDR3 is TGTGCCAGCAGCCAGAGAGCTGGCTGGGACAGCAATTATGGCTACACCTTC. It yields the protein CASSQRAGWDSNYGYTF.

The chain is built from TRBV11-2 and TRBJ2-5, with unresolved D. Trimming stripped 5 bases from V and 2 bases from J, with 3 bases between. Germline V CDR1 and CDR2: SGHAT, FQNNGV. The CDR3 covers 11 residues. The CDR3, as DNA: TGTGCCAGCAGCCCACAAGAGACCCAGTACTTC. It is translated as CASSPQETQYF. Full variable domain (rest looked up from reference TRBV11-2 and TRBJ2-5): EAGVAQSPRYKIIEKRQSVAFWCNPISGHATLYWYQQILGQGPKLLIQFQNNGVVDDSQLPKDRFSAERLKGVDSTLKIQPAKLEDSAVYLCASSPQETQYFGPGTRLLVL.

The rearrangement joins TRBV4-3 to TRBJ1-3; D unresolved. The CDR3 totals 14 residues. Germline V gene sequence: CDR1 LGHNA, CDR2 YSLEER. Trimming took off 3 bases at V and 0 bases at J, with 6 bases between the two ends. The CDR3 DNA reads TGCGCCAGCAGCCACTCCGGCTCTGGAAACACCATATATTTT. Its protein is CASSHSGSGNTIYF.

The chain has TRBV7-2 and TRBJ1-4, with D perhaps TRBD1 (6 bases). The germline V gene encodes CDR1 SGHTA and CDR2 FQGNSA. With 5 bases removed from V and 8 bases from J, the gap between germline ends came to 15 bases. The CDR3 loop spans 14 amino acids. The CDR3 DNA reads as TGTGCCAGCAGCCCTACGGGACATACGGAAAAACTGTTTTTT. This gives the protein CASSPTGHTEKLFF. Based on the CDR3 plus reference TRBV7-2 and TRBJ1-4, the full variable domain is GAGVSQSPSNKVTEKGKDVELRCDPISGHTALYWYRQSLGQGLEFLIYFQGNSAPDKSGLPSDRFSAERTGGSVSTLTIQRTQQEDSAVYLCASSPTGHTEKLFFGSGTQLSVL.

This chain joins TRBV25-1 and TRBJ1-1; TRBD1 matches 9 bases. The CDR3 has 11 residues. Per germline, CDR1 MGHDK and CDR2 SYGVNS. The trim removed 9 bases at V and 7 bases at J, leaving 3 bases unmatched. The CDR3 coding sequence is TGTGCCAGTAGGACAGGGGTTGAAGCTTTCTTT. Its translation: CASRTGVEAFF.

The chain carries TRBV2 and TRBJ2-3; the match to TRBD2 covers 9 bases. Germline lookup yields CDR1 SNHLY and CDR2 FYNNEI. J gave up 2 bases and V 5 bases, and 5 bases lay outside the gene matches. The CDR3 is 15 amino acids. CDR3 coding DNA: TGTGCCAGCAGTTCTAGCGGGAACCCCACAGATACGCAGTATTTT. Translated: CASSSSGNPTDTQYF.

The V call is TRBV4-3, the J call TRBJ2-7; TRBD1 agrees at 10 bases. J was trimmed by 1 base and V by 1 base; bases with no gene match: 1. The CDR3 extends over 15 amino acids. Germline CDR1 LGHNA, CDR2 YSLEER. The CDR3 nucleotides are TGCGCCAGCAGCCAAGGACAGGGGGCGTCCTACGAGCAGTACTTC. Residues: CASSQGQGASYEQYF.

The rearrangement links TRBV6-5 to TRBJ2-7, with unresolved D. The V end was cut by 5 bases, the J end by 3 bases, with 11 bases between. The CDR3 contains 13 residues. Germline-derived CDR1 and CDR2 are MNHEY and SVGAGI. The CDR3 region is CASSRGNVYEQYF. The CDR3 bases are TGTGCCAGCAGTCGAGGAAATGTCTACGAGCAGTACTTC.

The V gene is TRBV4-1, the J gene TRBJ2-3; D is possibly TRBD1 (6 bases). Germline CDR1 reads MGHRA; CDR2 reads YSYEKL. CDR3 length: 15 residues. V was cut by 4 bases and J by 2 bases, with 13 bases left in between. CDR3 nucleotide sequence: TGCGCCAGCAGCCCAGGGGAAGGACCCACAGATACGCAGTATTTT. This translates into CASSPGEGPTDTQYF.

This sequence joins TRBV5-1 and TRBJ2-1; 12 bases map to TRBD2. The CDR3 is 15 residues long. Germline V CDR1 and CDR2: SGHRS, YFSETQ. V shed 5 bases, J shed 8 bases, and the junction held 8 bases outside the gene matches. The CDR3 DNA follows: TGCGCCAGCAGGTCTCTAGCGGGAGGGCCCTATGAGCAGTTCTTC. Translating it yields CASRSLAGGPYEQFF.